This record covers a single TCR beta chain. The antigen is unknown. The CDR3 length is 13 residues. CDR1 and CDR2 from the germline V gene are LNHDA and SQIVND (reference sequence). J lost 6 bases, V lost 10 bases, and 9 bases had no gene match. This entry belongs to a study of T cell responses to AZD1222 COVID-19 vaccine. Repertoires were generated with immunoSEQ multiplex PCR, while TCRdb's copy carries only in-frame clones and drops some. The top ten clones hold about 1.3% of a sample with about 79,000 clones, 80% to 90% of them seen once. The study's findings and limits: In all cases, repertoires were sampled only after the peak T cell response. Donor demographics were predominantly white British with a female majority; clonal diversity may be underestimated. Targets within unmutated variant regions were reportedly found for nearly half of spike-specific TCRs.

Sample: peripheral blood, taken 28 days after the second AZD1222 dose. The sequence derives from an adult who received the AZD1222 COVID-19 vaccine. This rearrangement joins TRBV19 to TRBJ1-5; 7 nucleotides line up with TRBD1. CDR3 sequence (DNA): TGTGCCACTGCTGGGACAGCTATTCAGCCCCAGCATTTT. Translating it yields CATAGTAIQPQHF.